The rows below give T cell receptor beta chains drawn from one sample of a study of T cells in Graves' hyperthyroidism and ophthalmopathy. One entry per CDR3 protein, called by TCRdb with MiXCR from the multiplex PCR reads. The sample lists approximately 500,000 distinct CDR3 sequences, about 43% seen once, with around 8% in the top ten. The sample was peripheral blood or thyroid tissue (not recorded which). These receptors were collected from a woman aged 18-35 years with Graves' hyperthyroidism. CDR3s include the opening cysteine and the closing phenylalanine or tryptophan. The D gene is left open where the match is weak. Not every row has a clone size; where given, it reads once, few, many or a size class.

CDR3 protein,CDR3 DNA,J gene,clone size,CDR3 length,V gene,D gene
CSARGGPMDSPLHF,TGCAGTGCTAGAGGGGGACCTATGGATTCACCCCTCCACTTT,TRBJ1-6,-,14,TRBV20-1,-
CASSSRSGRYAFF,TGTGCCAGCAGTTCCCGCTCGGGGAGGTACGCTTTCTTT,TRBJ1-1,-,13,TRBV24-1,-
CSALTDRTGETEKLFF,TGCAGTGCCCTTACTGACCGGACAGGGGAGACCGAAAAACTGTTTTTT,TRBJ1-4,many,16,TRBV20-1,TRBD1
CASSLAGAGYTF,TGTGCCAGCAGTTTAGCCGGGGCAGGCTACACCTTC,TRBJ1-2,many,12,TRBV12-3/TRBV12-4,-
CASSSRGERYF,TGCGCCAGCAGCTCCAGAGGCGAGCGGTACTTC,TRBJ2-7,-,11,TRBV12-3/TRBV12-4,-
CASSPQPGITDGYTF,TGTGCCAGCAGCCCACAACCCGGGATAACCGATGGCTACACCTTC,TRBJ1-2,-,15,TRBV4-2,-
CAWSRTYYEQYF,TGTGCCTGGAGTAGGACATACTACGAGCAGTACTTC,TRBJ2-7,-,12,TRBV30,-
CAISATSREVGAGYTF,TGTGCCATCAGTGCCACCAGCAGAGAAGTAGGGGCTGGCTACACCTTC,TRBJ1-2,once,16,TRBV10-3,-
CASSLAASPVQFF,TGTGCCAGCAGCTTAGCGGCTAGCCCCGTGCAGTTCTTC,TRBJ2-1,-,13,TRBV11-3,-
CASSASGTGTFTDTQYF,TGTGCCAGCAGCGCTAGCGGGACCGGGACATTCACAGATACGCAGTATTTT,TRBJ2-3,many,17,TRBV9,TRBD2
CASRRTGVTQYF,TGTGCCAGCAGGAGGACAGGGGTCACCCAGTACTTC,TRBJ2-5,-,12,TRBV2,TRBD1
CSVGGLLTGELFF,TGCAGCGTTGGTGGGCTACTTACCGGGGAGCTGTTTTTT,TRBJ2-2,few,13,TRBV29-1,-
CASSFIQGGDYGYTF,TGTGCCAGCAGTTTCATACAGGGGGGAGACTATGGCTACACCTTC,TRBJ1-2,-,15,TRBV6-5,TRBD1
CSASRLGIKTGATQYF,TGCAGTGCTAGCCGACTCGGTATAAAAACCGGCGCGACCCAGTACTTC,TRBJ2-5,many,16,TRBV20-1,-
CASSDGNTGANVLTF,TGTGCCAGCAGTGACGGGAACACCGGGGCCAACGTCCTGACTTTC,TRBJ2-6,-,15,TRBV7-7,-
CASSQSWTLIYEQYF,TGTGCCAGCAGCCAATCTTGGACCCTGATCTACGAGCAGTACTTC,TRBJ2-7,many,15,TRBV27,-
CASSPPGAQETEYF,TGTGCCAGCAGCCCCCCCGGGGCCCAAGAGACCGAGTACTTC,TRBJ2-7,once,14,TRBV2,-
CSALQGDEQYF,TGCAGTGCTTTGCAGGGGGACGAGCAGTACTTC,TRBJ2-7,-,11,TRBV20-1,TRBD1
CASSPNQSGKLFF,TGTGCCAGCAGCCCGAACCAATCCGGGAAACTGTTTTTT,TRBJ1-4,many,13,TRBV11-2,-
CSVDSGTLF,TGCAGCGTTGACTCAGGGACACTCTTT,TRBJ1-1,-,9,TRBV29-1,-
CASTSGQIANYGYTF,TGTGCCAGCACTTCGGGACAGATAGCTAACTATGGCTACACCTTC,TRBJ1-2,-,15,TRBV7-9,TRBD1
CATSDGHSSTDTQYF,TGTGCCACCAGTGACGGACATTCTAGCACAGATACGCAGTATTTT,TRBJ2-3,many,15,TRBV24-1,-
CAISESPDLTSYEQYF,TGTGCCATCAGTGAGTCGCCGGACTTGACCTCCTACGAGCAGTACTTC,TRBJ2-7,-,16,TRBV10-3,-
CAGGEAYEQPQHF,TGTGCCGGGGGGGAGGCATACGAGCAGCCCCAGCATTTT,TRBJ1-5,-,13,TRBV10-3,-
CASRITTGGFRETQYF,TGTGCCAGCAGAATTACGACAGGGGGCTTCCGTGAGACCCAGTACTTC,TRBJ2-5,-,16,TRBV2,TRBD1
CSAPGQGAEKLFF,TGCAGTGCCCCGGGACAGGGGGCTGAAAAACTGTTTTTT,TRBJ1-4,many,13,TRBV20-1,TRBD1
CASTQGHLYEQYF,TGTGCCAGCACCCAAGGACACCTCTACGAGCAGTACTTC,TRBJ2-7,many,13,TRBV12-3/TRBV12-4,-
CASSLLSGGPVGSTEAFF,TGTGCCAGTAGCCTTCTGAGTGGCGGGCCCGTGGGGTCAACTGAAGCTTTCTTT,TRBJ1-1,-,18,TRBV19,-
CASSLAGVVETQYF,TGTGCCAGCAGCTTAGCTGGGGTGGTGGAGACCCAGTACTTC,TRBJ2-5,many,14,TRBV7-9,-
CASAGGGFTEAFF,TGTGCCAGCGCGGGAGGGGGCTTCACTGAAGCTTTCTTT,TRBJ1-1,many,13,TRBV7-2,TRBD1
CSTEYQGYGYTF,TGCAGCACGGAATATCAGGGCTATGGCTACACCTTC,TRBJ1-2,-,12,TRBV29-1,-